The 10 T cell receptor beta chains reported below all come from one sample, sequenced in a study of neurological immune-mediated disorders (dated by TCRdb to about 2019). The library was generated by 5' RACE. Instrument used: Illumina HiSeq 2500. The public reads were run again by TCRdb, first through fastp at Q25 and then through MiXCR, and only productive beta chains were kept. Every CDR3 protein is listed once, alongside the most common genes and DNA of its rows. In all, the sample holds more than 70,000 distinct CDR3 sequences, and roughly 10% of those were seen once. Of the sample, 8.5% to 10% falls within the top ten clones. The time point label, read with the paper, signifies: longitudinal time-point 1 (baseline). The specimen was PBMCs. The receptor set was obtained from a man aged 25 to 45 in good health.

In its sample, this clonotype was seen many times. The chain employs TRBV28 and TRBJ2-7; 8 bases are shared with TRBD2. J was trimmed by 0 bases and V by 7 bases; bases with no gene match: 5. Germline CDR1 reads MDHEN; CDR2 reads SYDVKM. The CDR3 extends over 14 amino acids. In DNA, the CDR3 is TGTGCCAGCATCATTAGCGGGAACTCCTACGAGCAGTACTTC. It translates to CASIISGNSYEQYF.

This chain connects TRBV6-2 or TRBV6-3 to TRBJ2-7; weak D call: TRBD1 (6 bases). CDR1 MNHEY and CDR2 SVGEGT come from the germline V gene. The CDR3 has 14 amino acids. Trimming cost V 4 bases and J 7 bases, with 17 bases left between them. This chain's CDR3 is CASSLDSARGEQYF. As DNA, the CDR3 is TGTGCCAGCAGTTTGGACAGCGCTCGAGGGGAGCAGTACTTC.

The CDR3 bases are TGCGCCAGCAGCTTGACCCCGACAGGGGGAGGTGAAAAACTGTTTTTT. It is translated as CASSLTPTGGGEKLFF. J is TRBJ1-4 and V is TRBV5-1; 9 nucleotides agree with TRBD1. Germline lookup yields CDR1 SGHRS and CDR2 YFSETQ. V lost 1 base to trimming and J lost 7 bases; unmatched junction nucleotides: 8. This CDR3 is 16 amino acids long.

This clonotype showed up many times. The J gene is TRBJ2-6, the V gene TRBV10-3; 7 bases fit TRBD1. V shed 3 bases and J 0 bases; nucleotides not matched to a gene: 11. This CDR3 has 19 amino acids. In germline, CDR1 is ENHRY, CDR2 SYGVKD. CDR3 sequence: CAISDVVKGASSGANVLTF. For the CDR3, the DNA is TGTGCCATCAGTGATGTAGTCAAGGGGGCCAGCTCTGGGGCCAACGTCCTGACTTTC.

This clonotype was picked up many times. The CDR3, as DNA: TGTGCCAGCAGTGAACCGGAGACTAGCGGAACCACCGGGGAGCTGTTTTTT. Its protein is CASSEPETSGTTGELFF. The chain employs TRBV6-2 or TRBV6-3 and TRBJ2-2, with TRBD2 identical over 9 bases. The CDR3 covers 17 residues. CDR1 is MNHEY and CDR2 is SVGEGT in the germline V gene. The trim removed 5 bases at V and 4 bases at J, leaving 11 bases unmatched.

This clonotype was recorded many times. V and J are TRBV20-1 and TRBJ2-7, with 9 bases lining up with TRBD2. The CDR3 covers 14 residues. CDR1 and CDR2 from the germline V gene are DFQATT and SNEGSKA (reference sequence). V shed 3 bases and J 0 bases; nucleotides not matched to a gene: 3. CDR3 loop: CSARRTSDSYEQYF. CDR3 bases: TGCAGTGCTAGGCGGACTAGCGACTCCTACGAGCAGTACTTC.

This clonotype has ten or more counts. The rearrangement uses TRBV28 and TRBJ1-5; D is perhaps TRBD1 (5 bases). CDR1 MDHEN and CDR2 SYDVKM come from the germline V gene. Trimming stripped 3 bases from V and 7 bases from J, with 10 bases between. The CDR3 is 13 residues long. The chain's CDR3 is CASSFDRTQPQHF. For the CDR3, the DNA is TGTGCCAGCAGTTTCGACAGAACCCAGCCCCAGCATTTT. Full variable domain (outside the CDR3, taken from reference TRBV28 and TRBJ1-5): DVKVTQSSRYLVKRTGEKVFLECVQDMDHENMFWYRQDPGLGLRLIYFSYDVKMKEKGDIPEGYSVSREKKERFSLILESASTNQTSMYLCASSFDRTQPQHFGDGTRLSIL.

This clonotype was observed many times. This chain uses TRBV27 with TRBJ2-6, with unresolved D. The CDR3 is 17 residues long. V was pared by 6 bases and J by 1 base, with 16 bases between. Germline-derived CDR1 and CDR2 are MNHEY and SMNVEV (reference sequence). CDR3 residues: CASRQLIGESGANVLTF. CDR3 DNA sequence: TGTGCCAGCAGGCAACTCATTGGGGAATCTGGGGCCAACGTCCTGACTTTC.

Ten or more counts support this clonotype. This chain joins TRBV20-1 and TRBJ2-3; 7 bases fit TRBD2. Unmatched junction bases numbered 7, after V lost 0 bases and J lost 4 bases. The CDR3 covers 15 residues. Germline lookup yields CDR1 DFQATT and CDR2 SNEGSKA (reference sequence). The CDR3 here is CSARDWGEGADTQYF. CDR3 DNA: TGCAGTGCTAGAGATTGGGGGGAGGGAGCAGATACGCAGTATTTT.

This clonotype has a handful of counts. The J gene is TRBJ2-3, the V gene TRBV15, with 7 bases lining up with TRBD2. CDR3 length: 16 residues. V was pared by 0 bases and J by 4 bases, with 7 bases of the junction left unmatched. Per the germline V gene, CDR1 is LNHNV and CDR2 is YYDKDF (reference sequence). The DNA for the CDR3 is TGTGCCACCAGCAGAGATCCGGGACTAAGGGCAGATACGCAGTATTTT. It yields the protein CATSRDPGLRADTQYF.